The text below deals with one T cell receptor (beta chain). This entry comes from a study of blood T cell repertoires in COVID-19. At the level of the study: Acute-phase and convalescent COVID-19 samples originated in the United States, Italy and Spain. PBMCs, B-cell-depleted T cells, or T cells were the source of the cDNA or gDNA that made up the material.

The germline V gene has CDR1 SGHTA and CDR2 FQGNSA. V lost 6 bases and J lost 0; bases outside the gene matches: 14. This CDR3 is 18 amino acids long. Original methodology: Nucleated cell counts were estimated from reference gene primer amplification. Profiled with immunoSEQ multiplex PCR; TCRdb holds only in-frame clones, not every one. V and J calls plus clone size are reproduced from that table; the DNA served to infer D and trimming. The data contain roughly 200,000 clones, around 83% of them singletons. This chain joins TRBV7-2 and TRBJ1-1, with 9 bases aligning to TRBD1. The TCR sequence derives from a woman at least 80 years old with acute or convalescent COVID-19. The sequencing sample was made of peripheral blood. Here the CDR3 DNA reads TGTGCCAGCAGTATACCCGGGACAGGGAATGAGGTGAACACTGAAGCTTTCTTT. It is translated as CASSIPGTGNEVNTEAFF. Using reference TRBV7-2 and TRBJ1-1 for the parts outside the CDR3, the full variable domain is GAGVSQSPSNKVTEKGKDVELRCDPISGHTALYWYRQSLGQGLEFLIYFQGNSAPDKSGLPSDRFSAERTGGSVSTLTIQRTQQEDSAVYLCASSIPGTGNEVNTEAFFGQGTRLTVV.